What follows is one T cell receptor (beta chain) and its context. This CDR3 has 14 residues. Germline V gene sequence: CDR1 KGHDR, CDR2 SFDVKD. Trimming shortened V by 4 bases and J by 4 bases, and 10 bases separated the two germline ends. One entry per CDR3 protein results from TCRdb running MiXCR on the 5' RACE reads. The sample shows about 920,000 distinct CDR3 sequences, 9% to 15% of them seen only once. These data are taken from a study of identical twins. The data also belong to a second study, concerning yellow fever vaccine responses in identical twins.

This TCR was sampled from a woman aged 18-35 years in good health. Sequences were obtained from PBMCs. This chain links TRBV24-1 with TRBJ2-1; D not resolved. CDR3 in DNA: TGTGCCACCAGTGACGCTACCAAGTACAATGAGCAGTTCTTC. Translation gives CATSDATKYNEQFF.